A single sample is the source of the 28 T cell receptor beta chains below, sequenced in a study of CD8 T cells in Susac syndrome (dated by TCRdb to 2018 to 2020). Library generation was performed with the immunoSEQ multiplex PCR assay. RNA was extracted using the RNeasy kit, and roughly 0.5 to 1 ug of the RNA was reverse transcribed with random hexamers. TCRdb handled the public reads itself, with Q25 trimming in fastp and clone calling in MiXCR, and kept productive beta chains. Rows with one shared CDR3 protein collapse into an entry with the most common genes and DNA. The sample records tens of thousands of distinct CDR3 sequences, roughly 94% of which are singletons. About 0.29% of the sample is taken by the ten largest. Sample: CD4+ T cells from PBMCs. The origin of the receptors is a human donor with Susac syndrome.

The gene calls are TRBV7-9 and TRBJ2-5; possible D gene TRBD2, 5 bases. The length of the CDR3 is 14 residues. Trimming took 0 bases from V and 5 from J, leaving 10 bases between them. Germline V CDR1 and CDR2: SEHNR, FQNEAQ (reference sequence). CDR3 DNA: TGTGCCAGCAGCTTAGCGCTAGCTGGTGAGACCCAGTACTTC. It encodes CASSLALAGETQYF. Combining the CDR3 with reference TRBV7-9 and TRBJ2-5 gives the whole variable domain DTGVSQNPRHKITKRGQNVTFRCDPISEHNRLYWYRQTLGQGPEFLTYFQNEAQLEKSRLLSDRFSAERPKGSFSTLEIQRTEQGDSAMYLCASSLALAGETQYFGPGTRLLVL.

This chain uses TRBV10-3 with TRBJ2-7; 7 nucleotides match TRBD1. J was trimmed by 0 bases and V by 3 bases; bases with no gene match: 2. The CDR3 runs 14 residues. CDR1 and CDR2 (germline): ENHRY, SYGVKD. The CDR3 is CAISERDSSYEQYF. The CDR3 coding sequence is TGTGCCATCAGTGAAAGGGACAGCTCCTACGAGCAGTACTTC.

CDR3 sequence: CASSLGTPQVEQYF. The CDR3 bases are TGTGCCAGCAGCCTCGGGACACCACAAGTTGAGCAGTACTTC. The rearrangement links TRBV11-2 to TRBJ2-7; the D gene is possibly TRBD1 (6 bases). Trimming took 5 bases from V and 7 from J, leaving 18 bases between them. CDR3 length: 14 residues. CDR1 and CDR2 (germline): SGHAT, FQNNGV.

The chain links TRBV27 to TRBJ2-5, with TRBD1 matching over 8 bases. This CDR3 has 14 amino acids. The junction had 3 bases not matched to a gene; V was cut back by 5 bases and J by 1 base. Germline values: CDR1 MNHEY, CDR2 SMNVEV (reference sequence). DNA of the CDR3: TGTGCCAGCAGTCAGGACAGGGTCCAAGAGACCCAGTACTTC. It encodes CASSQDRVQETQYF.

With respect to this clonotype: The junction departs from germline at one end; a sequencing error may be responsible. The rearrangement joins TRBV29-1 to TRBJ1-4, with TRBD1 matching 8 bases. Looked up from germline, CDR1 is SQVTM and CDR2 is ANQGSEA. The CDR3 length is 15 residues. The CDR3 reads CSVGVQGAANEKLFF. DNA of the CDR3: TGCAGCGTTGGGGTTCAGGGGGCAGCTAACGAAAAACTGTTTTTT.

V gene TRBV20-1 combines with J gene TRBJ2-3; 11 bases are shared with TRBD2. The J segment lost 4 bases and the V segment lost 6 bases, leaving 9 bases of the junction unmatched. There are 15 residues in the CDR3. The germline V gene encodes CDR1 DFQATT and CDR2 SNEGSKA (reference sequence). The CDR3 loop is CSATSTSGVADTQYF. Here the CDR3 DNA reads TGCAGTGCCACCTCGACTAGCGGGGTAGCAGATACGCAGTATTTT.

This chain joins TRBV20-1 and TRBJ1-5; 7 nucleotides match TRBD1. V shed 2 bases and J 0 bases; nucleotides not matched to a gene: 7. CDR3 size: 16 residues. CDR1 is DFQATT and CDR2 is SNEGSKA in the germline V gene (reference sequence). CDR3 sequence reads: CSARRDSGYSNQPQHF. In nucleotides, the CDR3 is TGCAGTGCTAGAAGGGACAGTGGTTATAGCAATCAGCCCCAGCATTTT.

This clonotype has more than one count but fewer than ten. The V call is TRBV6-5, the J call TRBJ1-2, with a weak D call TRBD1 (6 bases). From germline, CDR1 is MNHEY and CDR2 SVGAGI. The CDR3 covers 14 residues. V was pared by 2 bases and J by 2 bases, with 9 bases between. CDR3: CASSYDRNNYGYTF. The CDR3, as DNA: TGTGCCAGCAGTTACGACAGGAACAACTATGGCTACACCTTC.

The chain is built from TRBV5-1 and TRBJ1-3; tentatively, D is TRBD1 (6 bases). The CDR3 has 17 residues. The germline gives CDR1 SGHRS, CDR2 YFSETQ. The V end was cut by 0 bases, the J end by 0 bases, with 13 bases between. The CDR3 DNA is TGCGCCAGCAGCTTGGCGGCAGGGGCTCACTCTGGAAACACCATATATTTT. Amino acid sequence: CASSLAAGAHSGNTIYF.

CDR3 region: CASSHDSPLNSPLHF. As DNA, the CDR3 is TGTGCCAGCAGCCACGACAGCCCCCTAAATTCACCCCTCCACTTT. The genes are TRBV9 and TRBJ1-6; perhaps TRBD1 as D (5 bases). The CDR3 runs to 15 residues. Between the trimmed V and J ends, which lost 4 bases and 7 bases, there was a span of 15 bases. Germline assignment: CDR1 SGDLS and CDR2 YYNGEE.

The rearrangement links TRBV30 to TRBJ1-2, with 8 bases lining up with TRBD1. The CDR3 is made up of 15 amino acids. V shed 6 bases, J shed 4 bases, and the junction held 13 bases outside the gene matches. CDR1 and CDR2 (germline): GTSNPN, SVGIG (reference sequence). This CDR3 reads CACPGQAPLSYGYTF. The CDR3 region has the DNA TGTGCCTGCCCGGGACAGGCCCCCCTCTCCTATGGCTACACCTTC.

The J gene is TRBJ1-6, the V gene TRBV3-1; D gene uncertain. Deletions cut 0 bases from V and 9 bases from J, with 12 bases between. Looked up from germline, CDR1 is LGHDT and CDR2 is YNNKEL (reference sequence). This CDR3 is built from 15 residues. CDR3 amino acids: CASSQDRPPISPLHF. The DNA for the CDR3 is TGTGCCAGCAGCCAAGATCGCCCGCCGATTTCACCCCTCCACTTT.

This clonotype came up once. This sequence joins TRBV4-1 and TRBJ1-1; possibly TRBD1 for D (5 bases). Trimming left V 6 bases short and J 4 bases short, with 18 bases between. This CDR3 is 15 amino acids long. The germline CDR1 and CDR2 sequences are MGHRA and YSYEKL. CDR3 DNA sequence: TGCGCCAGCAGGGAGGGACGCCCCCGCGGCACTGAAGCTTTCTTT. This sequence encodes CASREGRPRGTEAFF.

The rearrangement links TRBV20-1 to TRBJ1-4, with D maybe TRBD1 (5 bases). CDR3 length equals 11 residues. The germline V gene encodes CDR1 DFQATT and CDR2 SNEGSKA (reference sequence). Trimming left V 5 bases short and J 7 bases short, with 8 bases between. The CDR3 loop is CSAPGREKLFF. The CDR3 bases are TGCAGTGCTCCAGGGCGTGAAAAACTGTTTTTT.

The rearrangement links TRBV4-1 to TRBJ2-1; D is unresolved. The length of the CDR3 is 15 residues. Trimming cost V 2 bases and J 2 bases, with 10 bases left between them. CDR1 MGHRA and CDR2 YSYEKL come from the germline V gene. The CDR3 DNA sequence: TGCGCCAGCAGCCAATTGGGCCTAGCCTACAATGAGCAGTTCTTC. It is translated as CASSQLGLAYNEQFF.

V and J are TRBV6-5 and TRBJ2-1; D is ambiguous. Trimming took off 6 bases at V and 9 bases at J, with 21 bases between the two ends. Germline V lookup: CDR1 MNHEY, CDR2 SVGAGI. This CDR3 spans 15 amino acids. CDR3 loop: CASSPPSGSKPEQFF. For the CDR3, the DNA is TGTGCCAGCAGCCCCCCTAGTGGGTCTAAACCTGAGCAGTTCTTC.

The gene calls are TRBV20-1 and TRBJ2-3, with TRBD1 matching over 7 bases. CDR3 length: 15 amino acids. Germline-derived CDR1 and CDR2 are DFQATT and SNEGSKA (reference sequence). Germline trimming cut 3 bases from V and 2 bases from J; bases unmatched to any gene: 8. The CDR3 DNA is TGCAGTGCTAGGCGAACAGGGGCTTTCACAGATACGCAGTATTTT. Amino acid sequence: CSARRTGAFTDTQYF.

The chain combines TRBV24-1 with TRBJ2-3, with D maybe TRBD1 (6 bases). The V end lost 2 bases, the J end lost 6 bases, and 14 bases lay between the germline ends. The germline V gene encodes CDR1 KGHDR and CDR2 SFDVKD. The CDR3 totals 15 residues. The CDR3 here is CATSDWAQGGDTQYF. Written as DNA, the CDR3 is TGTGCCACCAGTGATTGGGCACAGGGCGGCGATACGCAGTATTTT.

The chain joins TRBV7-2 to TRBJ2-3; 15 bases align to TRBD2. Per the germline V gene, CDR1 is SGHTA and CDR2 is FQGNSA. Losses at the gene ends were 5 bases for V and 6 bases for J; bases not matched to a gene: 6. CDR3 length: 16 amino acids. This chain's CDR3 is CASSPRTSGGADTQYF. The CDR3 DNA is TGTGCCAGCAGCCCCCGGACTAGCGGGGGGGCCGATACGCAGTATTTT.

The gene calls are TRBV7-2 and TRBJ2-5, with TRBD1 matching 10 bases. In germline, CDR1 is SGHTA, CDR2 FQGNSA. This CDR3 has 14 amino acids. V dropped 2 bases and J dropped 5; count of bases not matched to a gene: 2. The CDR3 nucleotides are TGTGCCAGCAGCTTAAGGACAGGGGGGGAGACCCAGTACTTC. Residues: CASSLRTGGETQYF.

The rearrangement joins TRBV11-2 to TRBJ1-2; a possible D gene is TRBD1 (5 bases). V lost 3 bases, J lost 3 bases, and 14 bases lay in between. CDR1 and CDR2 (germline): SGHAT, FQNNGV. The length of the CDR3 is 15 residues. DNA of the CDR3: TGTGCCAGCAGCTTTTTCCCTCCCAGGGACTATGGCTACACCTTC. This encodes CASSFFPPRDYGYTF.

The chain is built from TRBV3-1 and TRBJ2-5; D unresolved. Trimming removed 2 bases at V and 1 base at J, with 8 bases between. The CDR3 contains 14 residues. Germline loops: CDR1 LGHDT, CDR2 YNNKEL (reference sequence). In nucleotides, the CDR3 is TGTGCCAGCAGCCAACGGTCCGCCCAAGAGACCCAGTACTTC. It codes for CASSQRSAQETQYF.

CDR3 in DNA: TGTGCCAGCACCCAACAGACTAACACTGAAGCTTTCTTT. It specifies CASTQQTNTEAFF. The rearrangement joins TRBV12-3 or TRBV12-4 to TRBJ1-1, with no clear D. Deletions cut 7 bases from V and 2 bases from J, with 11 bases between. This CDR3 has 13 amino acids.

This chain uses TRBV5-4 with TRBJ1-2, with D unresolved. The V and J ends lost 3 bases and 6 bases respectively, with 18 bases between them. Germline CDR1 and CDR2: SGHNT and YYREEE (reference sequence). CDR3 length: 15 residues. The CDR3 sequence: CASSSSTKRRDGYTF. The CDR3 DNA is TGTGCCAGCAGCTCGTCGACGAAAAGGAGAGATGGCTACACCTTC.

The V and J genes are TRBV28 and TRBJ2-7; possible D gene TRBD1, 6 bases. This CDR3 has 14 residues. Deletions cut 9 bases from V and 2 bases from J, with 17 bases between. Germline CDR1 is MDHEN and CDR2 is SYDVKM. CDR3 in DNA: TGTGCCAGTCATGCGAGGCAGGGGACCTACGAGCAGTACTTC. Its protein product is CASHARQGTYEQYF. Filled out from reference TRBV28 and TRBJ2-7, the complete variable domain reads DVKVTQSSRYLVKRTGEKVFLECVQDMDHENMFWYRQDPGLGLRLIYFSYDVKMKEKGDIPEGYSVSREKKERFSLILESASTNQTSMYLCASHARQGTYEQYFGPGTRLTVT.

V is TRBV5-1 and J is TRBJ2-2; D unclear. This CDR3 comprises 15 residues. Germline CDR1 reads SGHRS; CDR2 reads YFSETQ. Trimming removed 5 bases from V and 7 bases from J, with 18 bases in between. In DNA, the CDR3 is TGCGCCAGCAGACCAGGACCTGTCTCTAACGGGGAGCTGTTTTTT. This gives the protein CASRPGPVSNGELFF.

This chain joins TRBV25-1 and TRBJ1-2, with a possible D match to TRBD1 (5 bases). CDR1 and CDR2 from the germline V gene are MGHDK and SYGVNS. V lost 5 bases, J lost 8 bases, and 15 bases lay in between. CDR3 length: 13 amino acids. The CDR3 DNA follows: TGTGCCAGCAGTTTCGAGACGGGGGGGGGCTACACCTTC. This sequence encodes CASSFETGGGYTF.

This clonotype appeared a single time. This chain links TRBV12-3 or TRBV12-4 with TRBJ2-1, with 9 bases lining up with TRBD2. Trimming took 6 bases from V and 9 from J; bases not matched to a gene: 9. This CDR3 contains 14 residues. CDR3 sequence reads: CASRIGGGAPEQFF. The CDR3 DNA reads TGTGCCAGCAGGATTGGCGGGGGGGCCCCTGAGCAGTTCTTC.